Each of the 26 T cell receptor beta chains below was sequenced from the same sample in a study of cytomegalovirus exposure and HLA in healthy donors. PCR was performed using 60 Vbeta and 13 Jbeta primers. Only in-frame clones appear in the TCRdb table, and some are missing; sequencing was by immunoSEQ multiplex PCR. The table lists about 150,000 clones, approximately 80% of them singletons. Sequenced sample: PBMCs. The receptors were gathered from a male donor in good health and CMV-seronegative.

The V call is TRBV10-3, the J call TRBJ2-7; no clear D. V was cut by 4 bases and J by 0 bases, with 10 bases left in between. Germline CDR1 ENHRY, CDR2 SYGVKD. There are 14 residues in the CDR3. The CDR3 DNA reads TGTGCCATCAGTGGGAGCGTAAGCTCCTACGAGCAGTACTTC. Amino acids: CAISGSVSSYEQYF.

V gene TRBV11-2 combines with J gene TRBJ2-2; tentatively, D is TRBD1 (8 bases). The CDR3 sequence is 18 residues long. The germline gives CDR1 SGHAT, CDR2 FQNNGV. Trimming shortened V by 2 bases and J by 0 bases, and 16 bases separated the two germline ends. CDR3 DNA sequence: TGTGCCAGCAGCTTACGGGGGGCAGGGGGCGCGAACACCGGGGAGCTGTTTTTT. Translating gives CASSLRGAGGANTGELFF.

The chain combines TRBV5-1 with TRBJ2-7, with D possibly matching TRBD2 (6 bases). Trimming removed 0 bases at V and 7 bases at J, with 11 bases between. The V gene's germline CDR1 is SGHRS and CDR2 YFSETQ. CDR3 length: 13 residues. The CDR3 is CASSLGAGREQYF. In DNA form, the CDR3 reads TGCGCCAGCAGCTTGGGGGCAGGGAGGGAGCAGTACTTC.

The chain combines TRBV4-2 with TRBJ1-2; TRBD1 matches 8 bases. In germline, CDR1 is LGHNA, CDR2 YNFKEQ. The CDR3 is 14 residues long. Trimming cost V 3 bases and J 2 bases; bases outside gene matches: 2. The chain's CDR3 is CASSQRTGNYGYTF. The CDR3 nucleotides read TGTGCCAGCAGCCAGCGGACAGGGAACTATGGCTACACCTTC.

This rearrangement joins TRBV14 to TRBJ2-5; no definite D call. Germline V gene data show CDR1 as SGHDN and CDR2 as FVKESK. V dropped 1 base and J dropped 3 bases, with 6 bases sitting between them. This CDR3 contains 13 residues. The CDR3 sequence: CASSQGSKETQYF. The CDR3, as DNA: TGTGCCAGCAGCCAAGGTAGCAAAGAGACCCAGTACTTC.

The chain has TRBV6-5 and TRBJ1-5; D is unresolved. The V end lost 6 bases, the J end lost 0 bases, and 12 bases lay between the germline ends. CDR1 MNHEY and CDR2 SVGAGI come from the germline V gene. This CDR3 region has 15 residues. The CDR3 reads CASSLTAYSNQPQHF. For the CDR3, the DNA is TGTGCCAGCAGCCTTACAGCTTATAGCAATCAGCCCCAGCATTTT.

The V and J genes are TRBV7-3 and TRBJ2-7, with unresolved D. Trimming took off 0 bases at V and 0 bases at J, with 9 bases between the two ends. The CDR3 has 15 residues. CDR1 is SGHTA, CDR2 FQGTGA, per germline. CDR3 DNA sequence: TGTGCCAGCAGCTTAACTCGTAGAAGCTCCTACGAGCAGTACTTC. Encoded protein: CASSLTRRSSYEQYF.

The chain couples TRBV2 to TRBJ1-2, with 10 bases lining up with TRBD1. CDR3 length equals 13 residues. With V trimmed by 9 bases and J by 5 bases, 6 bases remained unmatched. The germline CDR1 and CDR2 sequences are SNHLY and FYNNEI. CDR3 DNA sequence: TGTGCCAGTGGACAGGGGGGAGATTATGGCTACACCTTC. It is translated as CASGQGGDYGYTF. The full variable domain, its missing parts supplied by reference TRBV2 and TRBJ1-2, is EPEVTQTPSHQVTQMGQEVILRCVPISNHLYFYWYRQILGQKVEFLVSFYNNEISEKSEIFDDQFSVERPDGSNFTLKIRSTKLEDSAMYFCASGQGGDYGYTFGSGTRLTVV.

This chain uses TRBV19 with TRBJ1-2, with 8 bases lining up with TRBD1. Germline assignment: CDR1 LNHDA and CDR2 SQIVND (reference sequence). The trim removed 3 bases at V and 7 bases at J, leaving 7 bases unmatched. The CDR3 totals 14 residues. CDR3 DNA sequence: TGTGCCAGTAGTATCGATGGGACAGGTGGTGGCTACACCTTC. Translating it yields CASSIDGTGGGYTF.

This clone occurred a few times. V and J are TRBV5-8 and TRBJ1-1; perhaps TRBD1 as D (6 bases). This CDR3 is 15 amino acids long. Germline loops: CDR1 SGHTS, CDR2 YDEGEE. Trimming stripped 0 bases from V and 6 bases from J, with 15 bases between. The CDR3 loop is CASSLEGRGYAEAFF. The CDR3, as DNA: TGTGCCAGCAGCTTGGAGGGCAGGGGATATGCTGAAGCTTTCTTT.

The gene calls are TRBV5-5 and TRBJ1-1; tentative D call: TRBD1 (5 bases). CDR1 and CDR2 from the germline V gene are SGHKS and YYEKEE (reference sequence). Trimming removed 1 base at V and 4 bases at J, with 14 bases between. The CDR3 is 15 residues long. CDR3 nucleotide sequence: TGTGCCAGCAGCTTGTTATCCGGGGGGATCACTGAAGCTTTCTTT. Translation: CASSLLSGGITEAFF.

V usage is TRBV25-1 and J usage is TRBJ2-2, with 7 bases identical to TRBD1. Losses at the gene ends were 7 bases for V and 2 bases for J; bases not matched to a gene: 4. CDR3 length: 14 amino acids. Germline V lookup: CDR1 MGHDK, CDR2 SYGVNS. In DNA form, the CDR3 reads TGTGCCAGCACGGGACAGAAAAACACCGGGGAGCTGTTTTTT. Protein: CASTGQKNTGELFF.

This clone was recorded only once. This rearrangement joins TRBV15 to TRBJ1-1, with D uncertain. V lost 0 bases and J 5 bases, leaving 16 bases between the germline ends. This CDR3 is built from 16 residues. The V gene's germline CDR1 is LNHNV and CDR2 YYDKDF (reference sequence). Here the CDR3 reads CATSREPPRVLTEAFF. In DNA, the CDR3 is TGTGCCACCAGCAGAGAACCCCCTCGGGTGTTGACTGAAGCTTTCTTT.

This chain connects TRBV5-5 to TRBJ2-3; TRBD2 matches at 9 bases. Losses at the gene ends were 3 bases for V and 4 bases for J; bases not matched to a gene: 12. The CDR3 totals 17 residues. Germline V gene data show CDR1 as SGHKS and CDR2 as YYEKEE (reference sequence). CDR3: CASSSSSPAGGADTQYF. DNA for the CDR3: TGTGCCAGCAGCTCCTCTAGTCCAGCGGGAGGCGCAGATACGCAGTATTTT.

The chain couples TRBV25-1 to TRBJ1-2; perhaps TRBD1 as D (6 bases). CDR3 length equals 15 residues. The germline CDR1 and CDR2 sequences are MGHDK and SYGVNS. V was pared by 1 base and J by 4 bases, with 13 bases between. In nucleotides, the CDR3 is TGTGCCAGCAGTGAATCAGTGACAGGCATCTATGGCTACACCTTC. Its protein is CASSESVTGIYGYTF.

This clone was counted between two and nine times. CDR3 in amino acids: CASSQPRGAWPGDYEQYF. CDR3 bases: TGCGCCAGCAGTCAACCCCGGGGCGCGTGGCCAGGGGATTACGAGCAGTACTTC. The chain couples TRBV23-1 to TRBJ2-5, with a weak D call TRBD1 (6 bases). Judging by the DNA end, TRBJ2-7 fits better; the J call may be wrong. TRBV23-1 has ORF status, its function being uncertain. The CDR3 runs to 18 residues.

The DNA for the CDR3 is TGTGCCAGCAGGAGGCAGGGTGGGGAGGTGGCCCAGTACTTC. Its protein is CASRRQGGEVAQYF. The V gene is TRBV2, the J gene TRBJ2-5, with D tentatively TRBD2 (6 bases). V lost 6 bases to trimming and J lost 9 bases, with 20 bases between them. From germline, CDR1 is SNHLY and CDR2 FYNNEI. The CDR3 has 14 amino acids.

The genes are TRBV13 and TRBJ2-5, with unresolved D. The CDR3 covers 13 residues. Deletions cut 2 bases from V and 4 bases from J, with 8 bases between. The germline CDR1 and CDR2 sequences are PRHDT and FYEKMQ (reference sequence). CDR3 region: CASSLRVSETQYF. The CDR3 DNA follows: TGTGCCAGCAGCTTACGAGTTTCAGAGACCCAGTACTTC.

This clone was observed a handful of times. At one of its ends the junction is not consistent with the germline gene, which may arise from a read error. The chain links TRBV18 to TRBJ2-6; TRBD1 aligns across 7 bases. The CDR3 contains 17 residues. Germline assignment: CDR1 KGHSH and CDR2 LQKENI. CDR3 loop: CASSRSGQLSGANGLTF. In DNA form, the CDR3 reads TGTGCCAGCTCCCGGTCGGGACAGCTCTCTGGGGCCAACGGCCTGACTTTC.

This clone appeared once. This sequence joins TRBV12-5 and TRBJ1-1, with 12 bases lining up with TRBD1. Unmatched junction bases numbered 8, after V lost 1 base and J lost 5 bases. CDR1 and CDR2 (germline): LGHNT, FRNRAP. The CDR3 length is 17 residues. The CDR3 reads CASGLGGTGGEGTEAFF. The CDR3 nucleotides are TGTGCTAGTGGTTTGGGAGGGACAGGGGGCGAGGGTACTGAAGCTTTCTTT.

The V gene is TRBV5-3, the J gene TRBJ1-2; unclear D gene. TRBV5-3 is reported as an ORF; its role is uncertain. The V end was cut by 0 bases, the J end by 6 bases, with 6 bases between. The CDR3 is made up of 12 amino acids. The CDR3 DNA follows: TGTGCCAGAAGCTTGGGAGAGAATGGCTACACCTTC. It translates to CARSLGENGYTF.

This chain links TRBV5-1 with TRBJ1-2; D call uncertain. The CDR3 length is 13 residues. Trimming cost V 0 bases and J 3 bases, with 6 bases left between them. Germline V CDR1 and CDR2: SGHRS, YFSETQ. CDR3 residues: CASSLEGDYGYTF. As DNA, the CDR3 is TGCGCCAGCAGCTTGGAGGGAGACTATGGCTACACCTTC. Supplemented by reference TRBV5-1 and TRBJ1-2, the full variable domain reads KAGVTQTPRYLIKTRGQQVTLSCSPISGHRSVSWYQQTPGQGLQFLFEYFSETQRNKGNFPGRFSGRQFSNSRSEMNVSTLELGDSALYLCASSLEGDYGYTFGSGTRLTVV.

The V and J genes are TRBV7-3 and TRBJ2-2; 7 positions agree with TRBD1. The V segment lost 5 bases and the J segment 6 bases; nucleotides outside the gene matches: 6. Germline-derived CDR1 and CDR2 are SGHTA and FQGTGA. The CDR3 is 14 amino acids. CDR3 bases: TGTGCCAGCAGCAGAGGACAGGAGGCCGGGGAGCTGTTTTTT. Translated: CASSRGQEAGELFF.

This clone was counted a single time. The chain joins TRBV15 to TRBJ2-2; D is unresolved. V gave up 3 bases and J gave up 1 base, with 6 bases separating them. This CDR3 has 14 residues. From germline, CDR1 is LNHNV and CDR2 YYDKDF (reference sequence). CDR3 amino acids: CATSRELNTGELFF. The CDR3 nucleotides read TGTGCCACCAGCAGGGAGTTGAACACCGGGGAGCTGTTTTTT.

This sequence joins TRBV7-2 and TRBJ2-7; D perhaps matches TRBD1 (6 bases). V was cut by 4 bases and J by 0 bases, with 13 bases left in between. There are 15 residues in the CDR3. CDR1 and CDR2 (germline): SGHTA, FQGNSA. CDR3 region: CASSSRTASSYEQYF. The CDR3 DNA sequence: TGTGCCAGCAGCTCGAGGACAGCCAGCTCCTACGAGCAGTACTTC. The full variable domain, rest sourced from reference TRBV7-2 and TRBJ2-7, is GAGVSQSPSNKVTEKGKDVELRCDPISGHTALYWYRQSLGQGLEFLIYFQGNSAPDKSGLPSDRFSAERTGGSVSTLTIQRTQQEDSAVYLCASSSRTASSYEQYFGPGTRLTVT.

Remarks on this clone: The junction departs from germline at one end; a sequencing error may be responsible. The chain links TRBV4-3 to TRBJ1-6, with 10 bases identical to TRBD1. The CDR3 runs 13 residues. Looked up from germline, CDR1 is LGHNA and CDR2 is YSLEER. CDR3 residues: CASSQDYGQGVRF. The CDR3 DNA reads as TGCGCCAGCAGCCAAGATTACGGACAGGGGGTTCGCTTT.